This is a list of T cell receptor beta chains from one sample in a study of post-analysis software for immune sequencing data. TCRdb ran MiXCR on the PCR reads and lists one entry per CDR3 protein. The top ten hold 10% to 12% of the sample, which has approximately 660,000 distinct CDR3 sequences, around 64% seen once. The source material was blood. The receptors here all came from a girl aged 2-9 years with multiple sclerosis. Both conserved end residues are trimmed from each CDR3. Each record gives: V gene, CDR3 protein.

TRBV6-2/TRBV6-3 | ASSPLKTGYNEQF
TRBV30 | AWSVRGVETQY
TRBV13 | ASSLGESRHGYT
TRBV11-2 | ASTLIQGAHEQF
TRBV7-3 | ASSPTSGFQETQY
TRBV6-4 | ASSERVGEQETQY
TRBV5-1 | ASNFAAEETQY
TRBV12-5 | ASGLSQETQY
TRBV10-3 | AISESAGWRNEAF
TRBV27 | ASSFPGANEQF